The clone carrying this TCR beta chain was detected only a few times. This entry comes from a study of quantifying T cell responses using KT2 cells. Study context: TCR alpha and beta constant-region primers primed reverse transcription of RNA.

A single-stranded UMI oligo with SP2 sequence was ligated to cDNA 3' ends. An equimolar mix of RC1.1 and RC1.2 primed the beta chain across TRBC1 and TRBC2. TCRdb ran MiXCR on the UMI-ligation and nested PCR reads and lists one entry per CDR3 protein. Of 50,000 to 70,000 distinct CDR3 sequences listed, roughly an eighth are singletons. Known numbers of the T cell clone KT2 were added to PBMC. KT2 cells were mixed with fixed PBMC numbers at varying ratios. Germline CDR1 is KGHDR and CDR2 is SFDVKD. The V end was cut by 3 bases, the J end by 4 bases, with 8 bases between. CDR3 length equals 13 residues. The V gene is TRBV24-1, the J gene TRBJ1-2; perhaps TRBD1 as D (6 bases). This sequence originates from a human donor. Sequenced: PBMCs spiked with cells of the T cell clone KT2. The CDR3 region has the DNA TGTGCCACCAGTGATGCCAGGGGCTATGGCTACACCTTC. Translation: CATSDARGYGYTF.